Following are 14 T cell receptor beta chains from one sample sequenced in a study of cytomegalovirus exposure and HLA in healthy donors. Profiling relied on immunoSEQ multiplex PCR, and the TCRdb table lists in-frame clones only, not all of them. The sample contains more than 250,000 clones, around 90% of which appear only once. Sequenced: PBMCs. The origin of the receptors is a woman aged 25 to 45 in good health and CMV-seropositive.

The chain combines TRBV16 with TRBJ1-1, with D tentatively TRBD1 (6 bases). CDR3 length: 12 amino acids. The germline gives CDR1 KGHSY, CDR2 FQNENV. Trimming shortened V by 5 bases and J by 8 bases, and 12 bases separated the two germline ends. CDR3 sequence: CASSSWTDEAFF. CDR3 sequence (DNA): TGTGCCAGCAGCAGTTGGACAGACGAAGCTTTCTTT.

The J gene is TRBJ2-1, the V gene TRBV7-8; D is ambiguous. The CDR3 consists of 14 residues. V gave up 1 base and J gave up 8 bases, with 12 bases separating them. Germline V gene sequence: CDR1 SGHVS, CDR2 FQNEAQ. The CDR3 DNA sequence: TGTGCCAGCAGCTTAGGGGCCCCTAGGGATGAGCAGTTCTTC. This sequence encodes CASSLGAPRDEQFF.

The rearrangement links TRBV11-3 to TRBJ2-1; possibly TRBD1 or TRBD2 for D (5 bases each). V lost 5 bases and J 5 bases, leaving 13 bases between the germline ends. Germline-derived CDR1 and CDR2 are SGHNT and YENEEA. The CDR3 length is 14 residues. CDR3 nucleotide sequence: TGTGCCAGCAGCCCGGAGAGGGACCACAATGAGCAGTTCTTC. Its protein product is CASSPERDHNEQFF.

The V gene is TRBV5-6, the J gene TRBJ1-6; 9 nucleotides line up with TRBD1. The germline V gene encodes CDR1 SGHDT and CDR2 YYEEEE. The CDR3 runs to 14 residues. J gave up 6 bases and V 3 bases, and 1 base lay outside the gene matches. CDR3 DNA sequence: TGTGCCAGCAGCTCGACAGGGGGTAATTCACCCCTCCACTTT. It translates to CASSSTGGNSPLHF.

The rearrangement joins TRBV5-1 to TRBJ1-1; D ambiguous. The V gene lost 1 base and the J gene lost 1 base, with 5 bases spanning the gap. Germline lookup yields CDR1 SGHRS and CDR2 YFSETQ. The CDR3 sequence is 13 residues long. The CDR3 loop reads CASSLRPNTEAFF. In DNA form, the CDR3 reads TGCGCCAGCAGCTTGCGACCGAACACTGAAGCTTTCTTT.

This chain links TRBV7-6 with TRBJ2-1; 10 nucleotides agree with TRBD2. Germline CDR1 and CDR2: SGHVS and FNYEAQ. This CDR3 is 18 amino acids long. Trimming cost V 1 base and J 1 base; bases outside gene matches: 7. Written as DNA, the CDR3 is TGTGCCAGCAGCTTAGTGGCTAGCGGGAGTCATTCCTACAATGAGCAGTTCTTC. Amino acid sequence: CASSLVASGSHSYNEQFF.

This clone was seen just once. The rearrangement links TRBV6-1 to TRBJ2-7; 8 nucleotides align to TRBD1. This CDR3 has 13 residues. Germline V lookup: CDR1 MNHNS, CDR2 SASEGT. The trim removed 3 bases at V and 3 bases at J, leaving 1 base unmatched. DNA for the CDR3: TGTGCCAGCAGTGACAGGGGGCTCTACGAGCAGTACTTC. Its translation is CASSDRGLYEQYF.

The V and J genes are TRBV4-3 and TRBJ2-3; no definite D call. The CDR3 is 14 residues long. The germline CDR1 and CDR2 sequences are LGHNA and YSLEER. With 4 bases removed from V and 1 base from J, the gap between germline ends came to 9 bases. In DNA, the CDR3 is TGCGCCAGCAGCCGCCAGGTCGGCACAGATACGCAGTATTTT. It encodes CASSRQVGTDTQYF.

This chain uses TRBV29-1 with TRBJ1-5, with unresolved D. V was cut by 8 bases and J by 2 bases, with 10 bases left in between. The CDR3 has 12 amino acids. Germline CDR1 is SQVTM and CDR2 is ANQGSEA. The CDR3: CSYRDGNQPQHF. The CDR3, as DNA: TGCAGCTATAGAGACGGCAATCAGCCCCAGCATTTT.

The rearrangement links TRBV27 to TRBJ2-2, with D possibly being TRBD1 or TRBD2 (5 bases each). V was trimmed by 5 bases and J by 7 bases, leaving 14 bases between them. The CDR3 runs to 14 residues. The V gene's germline CDR1 is MNHEY and CDR2 SMNVEV (reference sequence). Written as DNA, the CDR3 is TGTGCCAGCAGTACCCTGAGGGGCGACGGGGAGCTGTTTTTT. Translation gives CASSTLRGDGELFF.

The CDR3 region has the DNA TGTGCCATCAGTGAGTCGGGCGGGACGGGGTACAATGAGCAGTTCTTC. Translation: CAISESGGTGYNEQFF. The V gene is TRBV10-3, the J gene TRBJ2-1; D perhaps matches TRBD2 (6 bases). The CDR3 is 16 amino acids. V was cut by 0 bases and J by 4 bases, with 13 bases left in between. Germline V gives CDR1 ENHRY, CDR2 SYGVKD.

This clone was detected once. The V gene is TRBV4-3, the J gene TRBJ1-2, with D possibly matching TRBD1 (5 bases). From germline, CDR1 is LGHNA and CDR2 YSLEER. CDR3 size: 18 residues. Trimming pared 0 bases from V and 5 bases from J, leaving 22 bases between. The CDR3, as DNA: TGCGCCAGCAGCCAAGATAGGGGAGCCGGGCCAGTCCCATATGGCTACACCTTC. It is translated as CASSQDRGAGPVPYGYTF.

The CDR3 region is CASSVGTGEGDEQFF. The CDR3 region has the DNA TGTGCCAGCAGCGTGGGGACAGGGGAAGGCGATGAGCAGTTCTTC. The chain joins TRBV9 to TRBJ2-1; TRBD1 aligns across 10 bases. Germline V CDR1 and CDR2: SGDLS, YYNGEE. Germline trimming cut 2 bases from V and 8 bases from J; bases unmatched to any gene: 7. This CDR3 spans 15 amino acids.

This chain links TRBV9 with TRBJ2-3; 11 bases are a match to TRBD2. The V gene end was trimmed by 3 bases and the J gene end by 7 bases; junction bases not matched to a gene: 7. Germline V gene sequence: CDR1 SGDLS, CDR2 YYNGEE. This CDR3 region has 15 residues. CDR3 amino acids: CASSGTGLAANTQYF. CDR3 bases: TGTGCCAGCAGCGGGACGGGACTAGCGGCAAATACGCAGTATTTT.